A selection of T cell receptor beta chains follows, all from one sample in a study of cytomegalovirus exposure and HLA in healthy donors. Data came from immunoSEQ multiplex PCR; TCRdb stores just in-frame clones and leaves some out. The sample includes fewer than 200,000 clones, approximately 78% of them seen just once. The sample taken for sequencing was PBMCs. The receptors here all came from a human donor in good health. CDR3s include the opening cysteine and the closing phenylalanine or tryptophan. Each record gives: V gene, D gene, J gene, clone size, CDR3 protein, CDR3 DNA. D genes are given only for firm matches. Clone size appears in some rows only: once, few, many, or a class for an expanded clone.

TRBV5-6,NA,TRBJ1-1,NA,CASSLEGQNTEAFF,TGTGCCAGCAGCCTCGAGGGCCAGAACACTGAAGCTTTCTTT
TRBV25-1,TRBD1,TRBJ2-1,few,CASSAGTGAVNEQFF,TGTGCCAGCAGTGCCGGGACAGGGGCCGTCAATGAGCAGTTCTTC
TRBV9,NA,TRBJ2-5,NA,CASSVGGTQETQYF,TGTGCCAGCAGCGTAGGAGGTACCCAAGAGACCCAGTACTTC
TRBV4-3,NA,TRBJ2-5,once,CASSQDGGRQETQYF,TGCGCCAGCAGCCAAGATGGGGGCAGACAAGAGACCCAGTACTTC
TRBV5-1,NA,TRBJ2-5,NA,CASSLSGAQETQYF,TGCGCCAGCAGCCTGTCAGGGGCACAAGAGACCCAGTACTTC
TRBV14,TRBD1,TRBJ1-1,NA,CASSETGRVITEAFF,TGTGCCAGCAGCGAGACAGGGCGGGTTATCACTGAAGCTTTCTTT
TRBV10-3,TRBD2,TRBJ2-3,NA,CAITSGLAGGHRDTQYF,TGTGCCATCACATCCGGACTAGCGGGGGGGCATAGAGATACGCAGTATTTT
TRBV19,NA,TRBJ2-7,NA,CASIGHRPYEQYF,TGTGCCAGTATAGGACATCGCCCCTACGAGCAGTACTTC
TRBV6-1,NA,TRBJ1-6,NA,CASSDAGYPPLHF,TGTGCCAGCAGTGATGCGGGGTACCCACCCCTCCACTTT
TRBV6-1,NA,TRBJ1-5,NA,CASRPGSNQPQHF,TGTGCCAGCAGGCCAGGGTCAAATCAGCCCCAGCATTTT
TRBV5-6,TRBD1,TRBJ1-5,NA,CASSPWGQHSNQPQHF,TGTGCCAGCAGCCCCTGGGGACAGCATAGCAATCAGCCCCAGCATTTT
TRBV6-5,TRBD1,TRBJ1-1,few,CASSPDRGYAEAFF,TGTGCCAGCAGTCCCGACAGGGGATACGCTGAAGCTTTCTTT
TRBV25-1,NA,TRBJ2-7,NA,CASSENQAATYEQYF,TGTGCCAGCAGTGAGAATCAGGCAGCCACCTACGAGCAGTACTTC
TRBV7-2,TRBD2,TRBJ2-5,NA,CASSLTSASLETQYF,TGTGCCAGCAGCTTGACTAGCGCGTCCCTAGAGACCCAGTACTTC
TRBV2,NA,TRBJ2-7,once,CATQGLSSYEQYF,TGTGCCACGCAGGGCCTAAGCTCCTACGAGCAGTACTTC
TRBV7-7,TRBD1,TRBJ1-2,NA,CASSNYRGLYTF,TGTGCTAGCAGCAATTACAGGGGCCTATACACCTTC
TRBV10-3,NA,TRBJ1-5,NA,CAISESAGADQPQHF,TGTGCCATCAGTGAGTCGGCAGGGGCCGATCAGCCCCAGCATTTT
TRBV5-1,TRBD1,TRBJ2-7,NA,CASSHGTGSSYEQYF,TGCGCCAGCAGCCACGGGACAGGGAGCTCCTACGAGCAGTACTTC
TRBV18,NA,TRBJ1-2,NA,CASSEVEGYGYTF,TGTGCCAGCTCGGAGGTGGAGGGGTATGGCTACACCTTC
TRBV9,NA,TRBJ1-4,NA,CASSASPSSAGELFF,TGTGCCAGCAGCGCTTCCCCGAGCAGCGCGGGCGAACTGTTTTTT
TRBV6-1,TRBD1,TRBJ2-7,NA,CASSPSRDRVYEQYF,TGTGCCAGCAGTCCGTCCCGGGACAGGGTTTACGAGCAGTACTTC
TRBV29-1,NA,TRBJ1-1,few,CSVIQNTEAFF,TGCAGCGTAATACAGAACACTGAAGCTTTCTTT
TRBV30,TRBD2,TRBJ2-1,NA,CAWSAGTSRFF,TGTGCCTGGAGCGCCGGGACTAGCAGGTTCTTC
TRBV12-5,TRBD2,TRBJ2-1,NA,CASGLFRLAGVLSSYNEQFF,TGTGCTAGTGGTTTGTTCCGACTAGCGGGGGTGTTGAGCTCCTACAATGAGCAGTTCTTC
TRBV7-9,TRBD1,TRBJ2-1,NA,CASSLVGTGYNEQFF,TGTGCCAGCAGCTTAGTTGGGACAGGCTACAATGAGCAGTTCTTC
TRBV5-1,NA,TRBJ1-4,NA,CASSLTGSSEKLFF,TGCGCCAGCAGCTTAACAGGGAGCAGTGAAAAACTGTTTTTT
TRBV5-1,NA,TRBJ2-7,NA,CASSLMDNYEQYF,TGCGCCAGCAGCTTGATGGACAACTACGAGCAGTACTTC
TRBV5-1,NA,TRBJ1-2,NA,CASSLNREGYTF,TGCGCCAGCAGCTTGAACAGGGAAGGCTACACCTTC
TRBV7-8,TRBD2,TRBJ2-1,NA,CASSLTIGGGLDEQFF,TGTGCCAGCAGCTTAACCATCGGGGGGGGATTGGATGAGCAGTTCTTC
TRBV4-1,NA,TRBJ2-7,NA,CASSQEDYEQYF,TGCGCCAGCAGCCAAGAAGACTACGAGCAGTACTTC
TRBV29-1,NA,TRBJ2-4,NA,CSGTRGENIQYF,TGCAGCGGAACCAGGGGGGAAAACATTCAGTACTTC
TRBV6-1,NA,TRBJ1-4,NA,CASSEVSRGHEKLFF,TGTGCCAGCAGTGAGGTGTCCAGGGGTCATGAAAAACTGTTTTTT